A selection of T cell receptor beta chains follows, all from one sample in a study of human T cells and chemical hapten exposure. TCRdb itself ran the RACE reads through MiXCR, one entry per CDR3 protein. The sample shows about 200,000 distinct CDR3 sequences, under 30% of them seen only once. The material was whole blood, obtained in connection with sensitization to the hapten diphenylcyclopropenone (DPC). The receptors here all came from a woman aged 40 to 50 with alopecia areata. Some clones in this sample may be carry-over from other donors' samples. The CDR3 runs from the conserved cysteine through the conserved F or W. D genes are given only for firm matches. Part of the rows lack a size; the others show once, few, many or a class for expanded clones.

-	TRBV15	TRBJ2-3	TRBD2	TGTGCCACCGCTGTTGGACTAGCGGGAATGAATACGCAGTATTTT	CATAVGLAGMNTQYF
-	TRBV20-1	TRBJ1-5	TRBD1	TGCAGTGCTAACTCGGGACAGCCCAATCAGCCCCAGCATTTT	CSANSGQPNQPQHF
many	TRBV29-1	TRBJ2-6	-	TGCAGCGTGGGTACAGCGTTCTCTGGGGCCAACGTCCTGACTTTC	CSVGTAFSGANVLTF
-	TRBV30	TRBJ2-3	-	TGTGCCTTTTCGGGTACTACGCAGTATTTT	CAFSGTTQYF
-	TRBV29-1	TRBJ1-5	-	TGCAGCGTTCGGGAGGGGGGGACCAGGCAGCCCCAGCATTTT	CSVREGGTRQPQHF
-	TRBV7-2	TRBJ2-7	-	TGTGCCAGCAGCTTGACTCCAACCTACGAGCAGTACTTC	CASSLTPTYEQYF
-	TRBV12-3/TRBV12-4	TRBJ1-1	-	TGTGCCAGCAGTTTCGAGGGCCATAACACTGAAGCTTTCTTT	CASSFEGHNTEAFF
few	TRBV5-4	TRBJ2-3	TRBD2	TGTGCCAGCAGCGGAACGGGAGGAGGGTCAGATACGCAGTATTTT	CASSGTGGGSDTQYF
few	TRBV29-1	TRBJ1-2	-	TGCAGCGCCACGACGTACAGGGATGGCTACACCTTC	CSATTYRDGYTF
many	TRBV7-9	TRBJ2-7	TRBD1	TGTGCCAGCAGCTTAGCCCCCGCGTGGACAGGGACCTCCTACGAGCAGTACTTC	CASSLAPAWTGTSYEQYF
-	TRBV10-3	TRBJ2-7	-	TGTGCCATCAGGGACATCTCCTACGAGCAGTACTTC	CAIRDISYEQYF
few	TRBV28	TRBJ2-3	TRBD2	TGTGCCAGCCGGCGGCGCCTGGGACTAGCGGGAACGGGCCCTTCTAGCACAGATACGCAGTATTTT	CASRRRLGLAGTGPSSTDTQYF
-	TRBV28	TRBJ2-7	-	TGTGCCAGCACCACGTGGCCCGCCGAGCAGTACTTC	CASTTWPAEQYF
-	TRBV29-1	TRBJ2-1	-	TGCAGCGCCCCTGGGGGGTTACAGGGGAATGAGCAGTTCTTC	CSAPGGLQGNEQFF
-	TRBV7-2	TRBJ2-1	-	TGTGCCACCAACCCCGGGCCGGGGAATGAGCAGTTCTTC	CATNPGPGNEQFF
-	TRBV4-1	TRBJ1-1	-	TGCGCCAGCAGCCAAGTGTTGCGGGGGAACCCTGAAGCTTTCTTT	CASSQVLRGNPEAFF
-	TRBV9	TRBJ2-1	-	TGTGCCAGCAGCGCACCCCTTACTAGGGGGTACAATGAGCAGTTCTTC	CASSAPLTRGYNEQFF
-	TRBV6-2/TRBV6-3	TRBJ2-1	TRBD2	TGTGCCAGCAGTTACTCGGGGCGGGAGCGCGATGAGCAGTTCTTC	CASSYSGRERDEQFF